The 10 T cell receptor beta chains listed next were all sequenced from one sample in a study of blood T cell repertoires in COVID-19. The protocol was immunoSEQ multiplex PCR, while the TCRdb copy is restricted to in-frame clones and leaves out a portion. The sample records about 170,000 clones, just under 85% being singletons. Material for sequencing was peripheral blood. The receptors were gathered from a woman older than 75 with COVID-19, enrolled during active disease.

The chain links TRBV3-1 (or the pseudogene TRBV3-2) to TRBJ1-2, with D possibly TRBD1 on 6 matching bases. CDR3 size: 15 residues. Per germline, CDR1 LGHDT and CDR2 YNNKEL (reference sequence). V was pared by 3 bases and J by 0 bases, with 11 bases between. CDR3 loop: CASSQGAIPNYGYTF. The CDR3 DNA follows: TGTGCCAGCAGCCAGGGGGCCATTCCTAACTATGGCTACACCTTC.

This clone was counted a few times. The V and J genes are TRBV6-2 or TRBV6-3 and TRBJ1-1; D uncertain. The V end lost 5 bases, the J end lost 6 bases, and 16 bases lay between the germline ends. This CDR3 has 14 residues. Germline assignment: CDR1 MNHEY and CDR2 SVGEGT. The CDR3 DNA is TGTGCCAGCAGTCACAATCTTCACGCCCCTGAAGCTTTCTTT. The encoded protein is CASSHNLHAPEAFF.

The CDR3 bases are TGCGCCAGCAGCGCACAGGGGGATGGATACGAGCAGTACTTC. Translation gives CASSAQGDGYEQYF. The chain couples TRBV5-1 to TRBJ2-7; TRBD1 matches 8 bases. This CDR3 has 14 residues. Germline trimming cut 4 bases from V and 4 bases from J; bases unmatched to any gene: 7. Germline V gene sequence: CDR1 SGHRS, CDR2 YFSETQ.

The CDR3 is CATSTPRDSDEKLFF. The DNA for the CDR3 is TGTGCCACCAGTACGCCGAGGGACAGCGATGAAAAACTGTTTTTT. The chain joins TRBV15 to TRBJ1-4; 7 positions agree with TRBD1. V trimming: 6 bases; J trimming: 6 bases; junction bases outside the gene matches: 10. This CDR3 comprises 15 residues. Germline V CDR1 and CDR2: LNHNV, YYDKDF (reference sequence). The whole variable domain, filled in from reference TRBV15 and TRBJ1-4, reads DAMVIQNPRYQVTQFGKPVTLSCSQTLNHNVMYWYQQKSSQAPKLLFHYYDKDFNNEADTPDNFQSRRPNTSFCFLDIRSPGLGDTAMYLCATSTPRDSDEKLFFGSGTQLSVL.

This chain links TRBV7-2 with TRBJ2-2; unclear D gene. Germline V gene data show CDR1 as SGHTA and CDR2 as FQGNSA. The CDR3 totals 14 residues. V lost 7 bases and J 1 base, leaving 10 bases between the germline ends. The CDR3 protein is CASKWQMNTGELFF. CDR3 in DNA: TGTGCCAGCAAATGGCAGATGAACACCGGGGAGCTGTTTTTT.

The chain links TRBV12-3 or TRBV12-4 to TRBJ1-2, with D possibly TRBD1 on 5 matching bases. The ends were cut back, 5 bases at V and 7 bases at J, with 8 bases in the middle. There are 11 residues in the CDR3. The CDR3 nucleotides are TGTGCCAGCAGTCTGGGACTTGGCTACACCTTC. This translates into CASSLGLGYTF.

The genes are TRBV29-1 and TRBJ2-5, with no clear D. The ends were cut back, 6 bases at V and 3 bases at J, with 14 bases in the middle. The CDR3 runs to 13 residues. Germline CDR1 is SQVTM and CDR2 is ANQGSEA. The CDR3 region has the DNA TGCAGCGTCGACCATGGCAGCGAAGAGACCCAGTACTTC. Translating gives CSVDHGSEETQYF.

The chain has TRBV19 and TRBJ2-5; 7 bases are a match to TRBD1. The CDR3 is made up of 15 amino acids. In germline, CDR1 is LNHDA, CDR2 SQIVND (reference sequence). Unmatched junction bases numbered 8, after V lost 5 bases and J lost 2 bases. The CDR3 protein is CASSYLGQTQETQYF. The CDR3, as DNA: TGTGCCAGTAGTTACCTGGGACAGACGCAAGAGACCCAGTACTTC.

This clone was found a few times. J is TRBJ1-2 and V is TRBV24-1, with TRBD1 matching over 8 bases. CDR1 KGHDR and CDR2 SFDVKD come from the germline V gene. The V gene end was trimmed by 5 bases and the J gene end by 7 bases; junction bases not matched to a gene: 5. The CDR3 has 13 residues. The CDR3, as DNA: TGTGCCACCAGTGGGACAGGGACCCTTGGCTACACCTTC. This translates into CATSGTGTLGYTF.

The chain carries TRBV7-8 and TRBJ2-1; 7 nucleotides match TRBD2. Germline V CDR1 and CDR2: SGHVS, FQNEAQ. V shed 3 bases and J 5 bases; nucleotides not matched to a gene: 7. The CDR3 contains 15 residues. CDR3 coding DNA: TGTGCCAGCAGCTTCGGCCAGCGGGGCAACAATGAGCAGTTCTTC. It codes for CASSFGQRGNNEQFF.